A selection of T cell receptor beta chains follows, all from one sample in a study of T cell repertoires in cytomegalovirus infection. Via MiXCR, TCRdb re-called the reads, giving one row per CDR3 protein. There are 400,000 or so distinct CDR3 sequences in the sample; 31% occur only once, and roughly 13% lies in the top ten. The sequencing sample was made of PBMCs. The source of these receptors is a human donor in good health (CMV status not recorded). Some clones in this sample may be carry-over from other donors' samples. Each CDR3 is given with its conserved first and last residue. Each record gives: J gene, clone size, V gene, D gene, CDR3 protein, CDR3 DNA. A D gene is named only where the DNA matches it firmly. The listing skips clone size in some rows; elsewhere it reads once, few, many or a size class.

J: TRBJ2-7; size: .; V: TRBV10-3; D: TRBD1; CDR3: CAPSFRGQGICEQYF; DNA: TGTGCCCCCTCCTTCCGGGGACAGGGGATCTGCGAGCAGTACTTC
J: TRBJ1-2; size: few; V: TRBV24-1; D: TRBD1; CDR3: CATSDSPGQKNYTF; DNA: TGTGCCACCAGTGACTCCCCGGGACAGAAAAACTACACCTTC
J: TRBJ2-3; size: few; V: TRBV30; D: .; CDR3: CAWSSWGRTDTQYF; DNA: TGTGCCTGGAGTTCGTGGGGACGAACAGATACGCAGTATTTT
J: TRBJ2-6; size: .; V: TRBV4-1; D: TRBD1; CDR3: CASSLIWGQGAAGANVLTF; DNA: TGCGCCAGCAGCCTCATATGGGGACAGGGAGCGGCCGGGGCCAACGTCCTGACTTTC
J: TRBJ2-3; size: few; V: TRBV29-1; D: .; CDR3: CSVALTPTTDTQYF; DNA: TGCAGCGTTGCTTTGACTCCAACCACAGATACGCAGTATTTT
J: TRBJ1-5; size: .; V: TRBV20-1; D: .; CDR3: CSARPRAGLSNQPQHF; DNA: TGCAGTGCTAGGCCTCGGGCAGGGCTTAGCAATCAGCCCCAGCATTTT
J: TRBJ2-3; size: .; V: TRBV19; D: .; CDR3: CASSRQFTDTQYF; DNA: TGTGCCAGTAGTCGGCAGTTCACAGATACGCAGTATTTT
J: TRBJ2-5; size: .; V: TRBV28; D: .; CDR3: CASSSTDGQETQYF; DNA: TGTGCCAGCAGTTCGACCGACGGTCAAGAGACCCAGTACTTC
J: TRBJ1-5; size: .; V: TRBV6-6; D: TRBD1; CDR3: CASSWGQNNQPQHF; DNA: TGTGCCAGCAGTTGGGGACAGAACAATCAGCCCCAGCATTTT
J: TRBJ2-1; size: few; V: TRBV6-5; D: TRBD1; CDR3: CASSSRGTGNNEQFF; DNA: TGTGCCAGCAGTTCTAGGGGGACAGGGAACAATGAGCAGTTCTTC
J: TRBJ1-4; size: .; V: TRBV7-3; D: .; CDR3: CASSGTGVEKLIF; DNA: TGTGCCAGCAGCGGTACTGGGGTCGAAAAACTGATTTTT
J: TRBJ2-1; size: few; V: TRBV12-3/TRBV12-4; D: TRBD1; CDR3: CASSPNPGQGRSSYNEQFF; DNA: TGTGCCAGCAGCCCTAATCCGGGACAGGGTAGAAGTAGCTACAATGAGCAGTTCTTC
J: TRBJ2-4; size: few; V: TRBV12-3/TRBV12-4; D: .; CDR3: CASRRSVGAKNIQYF; DNA: TGTGCCAGCAGAAGGAGCGTAGGAGCCAAAAACATTCAGTACTTC
J: TRBJ2-3; size: many; V: TRBV7-2; D: TRBD2; CDR3: CASSRGGSGTQYF; DNA: TGTGCCAGCAGCCGGGGGGGGAGTGGCACGCAGTATTTT
J: TRBJ2-7; size: .; V: TRBV12-3/TRBV12-4; D: .; CDR3: CASSFATGNEQYF; DNA: TGTGCCAGCAGTTTCGCAACAGGTAACGAGCAGTACTTC
J: TRBJ1-6; size: many; V: TRBV2; D: TRBD1; CDR3: CASSVQGAVGLHF; DNA: TGTGCCAGCAGTGTCCAGGGGGCGGTAGGCCTCCACTTT
J: TRBJ1-5; size: .; V: TRBV12-3/TRBV12-4; D: TRBD1; CDR3: CASRFTGTVNQPQHF; DNA: TGTGCCAGCAGATTTACCGGGACAGTTAATCAGCCCCAGCATTTT
J: TRBJ2-7; size: .; V: TRBV12-3/TRBV12-4; D: TRBD2; CDR3: CASTWRASGDYEQYF; DNA: TGTGCCAGCACCTGGAGGGCTAGCGGGGACTACGAGCAGTACTTC
J: TRBJ2-1; size: .; V: TRBV20-1; D: TRBD2; CDR3: CSASATLAVRTSYNEQFF; DNA: TGCAGTGCTAGCGCGACGCTAGCGGTAAGGACCTCCTACAATGAGCAGTTCTTC
J: TRBJ2-7; size: .; V: TRBV4-1; D: TRBD2; CDR3: CASSQLFSGAAYEQYF; DNA: TGCGCCAGCAGCCAACTCTTTAGCGGGGCCGCCTACGAGCAGTACTTC
J: TRBJ2-1; size: few; V: TRBV7-2; D: TRBD2; CDR3: CASSFRTSGNNEQFF; DNA: TGTGCCAGCAGCTTTCGGACTAGCGGCAACAATGAGCAGTTCTTC
J: TRBJ1-2; size: many; V: TRBV6-2/TRBV6-3; D: TRBD1; CDR3: CASRGQGSQNYGYTF; DNA: TGTGCCAGCAGAGGACAGGGCAGTCAGAACTATGGCTACACCTTC
J: TRBJ2-2; size: few; V: TRBV5-5; D: .; CDR3: CASSLHRADTGELFF; DNA: TGTGCCAGCAGCTTGCACAGGGCGGACACCGGGGAGCTGTTTTTT
J: TRBJ1-1; size: few; V: TRBV18; D: TRBD1; CDR3: CASSPQTGGNTEAFF; DNA: TGTGCCAGCTCACCACAGACAGGGGGCAATACTGAAGCTTTCTTT
J: TRBJ2-1; size: .; V: TRBV18; D: .; CDR3: CASSPELLRRGNEQFF; DNA: TGTGCCAGCTCACCGGAACTCCTGAGGCGGGGTAATGAGCAGTTCTTC
J: TRBJ1-2; size: .; V: TRBV27; D: TRBD1; CDR3: CASSPRTGGEFNYGYTF; DNA: TGTGCCAGCAGTCCAAGGACAGGGGGGGAATTTAACTATGGCTACACCTTC
J: TRBJ2-7; size: many; V: TRBV7-6; D: .; CDR3: CASSVGTAEGPYEQYF; DNA: TGTGCCAGCAGCGTTGGGACGGCTGAGGGTCCCTACGAGCAGTACTTC
J: TRBJ2-7; size: many; V: TRBV3-1; D: TRBD2; CDR3: CASSQGLAGSYEQYF; DNA: TGTGCCAGCAGCCAGGGACTAGCGGGGTCCTACGAGCAGTACTTC
J: TRBJ2-6; size: many; V: TRBV7-2; D: .; CDR3: CASSLSGANLRSGANVLTF; DNA: TGTGCCAGCAGCTTGTCAGGGGCAAACTTAAGATCTGGGGCCAACGTCCTGACTTTC
J: TRBJ1-5; size: many; V: TRBV7-8; D: .; CDR3: CASSPLEGQGNQPQHF; DNA: TGTGCCAGCAGCCCACTGGAGGGGCAGGGTAATCAGCCCCAGCATTTT
J: TRBJ2-5; size: .; V: TRBV6-5; D: .; CDR3: CASSYETEGGTQYF; DNA: TGTGCCAGCAGTTACGAGACAGAGGGAGGGACCCAGTACTTC
J: TRBJ1-1; size: .; V: TRBV6-5; D: .; CDR3: CASSWMATTEAFF; DNA: TGTGCCAGCAGTTGGATGGCGACCACTGAAGCTTTCTTT
J: TRBJ2-1; size: many; V: TRBV7-2; D: .; CDR3: CASSAGGGANEQFF; DNA: TGTGCCAGCAGCGCAGGTGGGGGGGCCAATGAGCAGTTCTTC
J: TRBJ2-1; size: many; V: TRBV11-2; D: TRBD2; CDR3: CASSRLAGAVSYNEQFF; DNA: TGTGCCAGCAGTAGACTAGCGGGGGCAGTCTCCTACAATGAGCAGTTCTTC
J: TRBJ1-2; size: few; V: TRBV2; D: .; CDR3: CASSEAAGFYGYTF; DNA: TGTGCCAGCAGTGAAGCGGCGGGGTTCTATGGCTACACCTTC
J: TRBJ2-5; size: .; V: TRBV28; D: TRBD2; CDR3: CASQPRGEETQYF; DNA: TGTGCCAGCCAACCGCGGGGGGAAGAGACCCAGTACTTC
J: TRBJ1-2; size: many; V: TRBV25-1; D: .; CDR3: CASSESRYGYTF; DNA: TGTGCCAGCAGTGAATCCCGGTATGGCTACACCTTC
J: TRBJ1-2; size: few; V: TRBV20-1; D: TRBD1; CDR3: CSARDGQGVGGAGYTF; DNA: TGCAGTGCTAGAGATGGGCAGGGGGTTGGAGGTGCTGGCTACACCTTC
J: TRBJ2-1; size: many; V: TRBV11-3; D: TRBD2; CDR3: CATSGGAYNEQFF; DNA: TGTGCCACAAGCGGGGGGGCCTACAATGAGCAGTTCTTC
J: TRBJ1-1; size: few; V: TRBV11-1; D: .; CDR3: CASSGGRDTEAFF; DNA: TGTGCCAGCAGTGGGGGCAGGGACACTGAAGCTTTCTTT
J: TRBJ2-3; size: .; V: TRBV11-2; D: .; CDR3: CASSPAGLLTDTQYF; DNA: TGTGCCAGCAGCCCGGCGGGACTCCTCACAGATACGCAGTATTTT
J: TRBJ2-7; size: once; V: TRBV27; D: .; CDR3: CASSFGIDWDEQYF; DNA: TGTGCCAGCAGTTTTGGAATAGACTGGGACGAGCAGTACTTC
J: TRBJ1-6; size: few; V: TRBV5-1; D: TRBD1; CDR3: CASSPAGTGNNSPLHF; DNA: TGCGCCAGCAGCCCGGCAGGGACAGGGAATAATTCACCCCTCCACTTT
J: TRBJ2-2; size: few; V: TRBV2; D: .; CDR3: CASSGRDSSRELFF; DNA: TGTGCCAGCAGTGGCCGAGATTCCTCTCGGGAGCTGTTTTTT
J: TRBJ1-2; size: few; V: TRBV6-2/TRBV6-3; D: .; CDR3: CASSYGAQLYGYTF; DNA: TGTGCCAGCAGTTACGGGGCACAGCTCTATGGCTACACCTTC
J: TRBJ1-6; size: few; V: TRBV11-2; D: .; CDR3: CASSKAQLRNNSPLHF; DNA: TGTGCCAGCAGCAAGGCCCAATTGAGAAATAATTCACCCCTCCACTTT
J: TRBJ1-2; size: many; V: TRBV6-2/TRBV6-3; D: TRBD1; CDR3: CASSKPQGARYGYTF; DNA: TGTGCCAGCAGTAAACCACAGGGGGCGCGTTATGGCTACACCTTC
J: TRBJ2-3; size: few; V: TRBV7-9; D: TRBD1; CDR3: CASSLGGTGTGSTQYF; DNA: TGTGCCAGCAGCTTAGGAGGGACAGGCACAGGGTCGACGCAGTATTTT
J: TRBJ2-1; size: .; V: TRBV11-2; D: TRBD2; CDR3: CASSLVQRGHEQFF; DNA: TGTGCCAGCAGCTTAGTTCAGCGGGGGCATGAGCAGTTCTTC
J: TRBJ1-5; size: .; V: TRBV18; D: .; CDR3: CASSPQGAQPQHF; DNA: TGTGCCAGCTCGCCACAGGGTGCCCAGCCCCAGCATTTT
J: TRBJ2-3; size: .; V: TRBV2; D: .; CDR3: CASGASTDTQYF; DNA: TGTGCCAGCGGCGCTTCCACAGATACGCAGTATTTT
J: TRBJ2-5; size: .; V: TRBV5-5; D: .; CDR3: CASSLGRGAQETQYF; DNA: TGTGCCAGCAGCTTGGGGAGGGGAGCGCAAGAGACCCAGTACTTC
J: TRBJ1-1; size: few; V: TRBV30; D: .; CDR3: CAWTSGGPEAFF; DNA: TGTGCCTGGACAAGTGGGGGGCCTGAAGCTTTCTTT
J: TRBJ2-1; size: .; V: TRBV2; D: .; CDR3: CASRTRPTVSYNEQFF; DNA: TGTGCCAGCCGGACCCGGCCGACAGTCTCCTACAATGAGCAGTTCTTC
J: TRBJ1-5; size: .; V: TRBV6-6; D: .; CDR3: CASSYSLREGGKPQHF; DNA: TGTGCCAGCAGTTACTCCCTCAGGGAAGGTGGGAAGCCCCAGCATTTT